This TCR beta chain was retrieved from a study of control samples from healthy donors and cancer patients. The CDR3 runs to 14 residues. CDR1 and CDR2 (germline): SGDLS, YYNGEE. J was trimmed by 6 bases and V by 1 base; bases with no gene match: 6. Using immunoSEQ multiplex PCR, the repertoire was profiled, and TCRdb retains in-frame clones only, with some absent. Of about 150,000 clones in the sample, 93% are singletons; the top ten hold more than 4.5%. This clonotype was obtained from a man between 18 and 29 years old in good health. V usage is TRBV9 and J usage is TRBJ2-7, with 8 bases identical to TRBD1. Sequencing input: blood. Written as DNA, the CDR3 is TGTGCCAGCAGCGTATCCCGACAGGGGACCGAGCAGTACTTC. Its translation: CASSVSRQGTEQYF.